This passage covers 4 T cell receptor beta chains from one sample sequenced in a study of T cells after yellow fever vaccination. One entry per CDR3 protein results from TCRdb running MiXCR on the 5' RACE reads. The table records about 180,000 distinct CDR3 sequences, about 6% of them present only once. The sequencing here drew on CD4+ T cells sorted from PBMCs, taken on the day of the first yellow fever vaccination. These receptors originate from a young man who received the YFV17D yellow fever vaccine.

There are a few counts of this clonotype. The chain joins TRBV7-2 to TRBJ1-6; TRBD1 matches at 7 bases. Trimming cost V 3 bases and J 10 bases; bases outside gene matches: 9. Germline V lookup: CDR1 SGHTA, CDR2 FQGNSA. CDR3 length: 15 residues. The CDR3 loop reads CASSFGDRRRSPLHF. The CDR3 DNA sequence: TGTGCCAGCAGCTTCGGGGACAGAAGGCGATCACCCCTCCACTTT.

This chain connects TRBV9 to TRBJ2-3, with 7 bases lining up with TRBD2. This CDR3 is built from 14 residues. After removal of 0 bases from V and 4 bases from J, the junction contained 2 bases not matched to a gene. The germline V gene has CDR1 SGDLS and CDR2 YYNGEE. The CDR3, as DNA: TGTGCCAGCAGCGTAGGGACTAGTCCAGATACGCAGTATTTT. Its translation: CASSVGTSPDTQYF.

This clonotype was seen repeatedly, ten times or more. This sequence joins TRBV12-3 or TRBV12-4 and TRBJ1-3; 11 bases are a match to TRBD1. The CDR3 is made up of 17 amino acids. V was pared by 3 bases and J by 0 bases, with 4 bases of the junction left unmatched. The CDR3 is CASSFSGTGGSGNTIYF. CDR3 nucleotides: TGTGCCAGCAGTTTCTCCGGGACAGGGGGCTCTGGAAACACCATATATTTT.

This clonotype occurred many times. The CDR3 DNA follows: TGTGCCAGCACCCTAAGGGCGGTCAAAGAGACCCAGTACTTC. It translates to CASTLRAVKETQYF. The chain combines TRBV7-2 with TRBJ2-5; D not certain. The CDR3 has 14 residues. V lost 7 bases to trimming and J lost 3 bases, with 15 bases between them. Germline values: CDR1 SGHTA, CDR2 FQGNSA. Using reference TRBV7-2 and TRBJ2-5 for the parts outside the CDR3, the full variable domain is GAGVSQSPSNKVTEKGKDVELRCDPISGHTALYWYRQSLGQGLEFLIYFQGNSAPDKSGLPSDRFSAERTGGSVSTLTIQRTQQEDSAVYLCASTLRAVKETQYFGPGTRLLVL.